This T cell receptor (beta chain) was sequenced in a study of a mutant IDH1 vaccine in newly diagnosed glioma. For the study at large: Treated patients, averaging approximately 40 years, were roughly 62% male and approximately 38% female. The V12 visit happened in week 35, and the V13 visit happened in week 47.

Germline CDR1 MNHEY, CDR2 SMNVEV (reference sequence). The CDR3 consists of 18 residues. V lost 5 bases, J lost 0 bases, and 12 bases stayed unmatched. Data came from immunoSEQ multiplex PCR; TCRdb stores just in-frame clones and leaves some out. The repertoire holds approximately 25,000 clones, with approximately 84% as singletons. With regard to this clone: The antigen remains undetermined.

Specified time point: week 47, end of study. Topical imiquimod accompanied each vaccine dose, which consisted of 300 ug of mutant IDH1 20-mer peptide. The vaccination schedule gave patients eight doses in weeks 1, 3, 5, 7, 11, 15, 19 and 23. The receptor's source is a man aged 40-49 years with glioma. The chain combines TRBV27 with TRBJ1-2; 10 nucleotides match TRBD1. The starting material was PBMCs, obtained from a glioma patient whose treatment included an IDH1 peptide vaccine. CDR3 in amino acids: CASSPLVGQGTSNYGYTF. CDR3 in DNA: TGTGCCAGCAGTCCCCTTGTGGGACAGGGGACCTCTAACTATGGCTACACCTTC.